These 9 T cell receptor beta chains were all obtained from the same sample, sequenced in a study of blood T cell repertoires in COVID-19. Sequencing was performed with immunoSEQ multiplex PCR; in TCRdb, only in-frame clones are kept and a portion is missing. In the table there are 200,000 to 250,000 clones, about nine tenths of which are singletons. Sequenced sample: PBMCs or T cells enriched from blood (not recorded which). The receptors here all came from a man aged 35 to 55 who had recovered from COVID-19.

The rearrangement links TRBV3-1 (or the pseudogene TRBV3-2) to TRBJ2-7; D is uncertain. The V end lost 1 base, the J end lost 3 bases, and 10 bases lay between the germline ends. This CDR3 region has 14 residues. CDR1 and CDR2 from the germline V gene are LGHDT and YNNKEL (reference sequence). The DNA of the CDR3 is TGTGCCAGCAGCCAAGGCTTAGTAGTCTACGAGCAGTACTTC. This codes for CASSQGLVVYEQYF.

The rearrangement joins TRBV24-1 to TRBJ1-1, with D hard to call. Germline values: CDR1 KGHDR, CDR2 SFDVKD. This CDR3 is 13 amino acids long. V lost 3 bases and J 1 base, leaving 5 bases between the germline ends. Written as DNA, the CDR3 is TGTGCCACCAGTGATCCAGGGAACACTGAAGCTTTCTTT. This codes for CATSDPGNTEAFF.

The chain is built from TRBV3-1 (or the pseudogene TRBV3-2) and TRBJ1-5; a possible D gene is TRBD1 (6 bases). The CDR3 sequence is 14 residues long. The V end was cut by 3 bases, the J end by 2 bases, with 8 bases between. Germline loops: CDR1 LGHDT, CDR2 YNNKEL (reference sequence). The CDR3: CASSHSGGNQPQHF. The CDR3 DNA follows: TGTGCCAGCAGCCATTCAGGGGGCAATCAGCCCCAGCATTTT.

The chain combines TRBV20-1 with TRBJ2-7; D unresolved. V dropped 7 bases and J dropped 2 bases, with 9 bases sitting between them. From germline, CDR1 is DFQATT and CDR2 SNEGSKA (reference sequence). The CDR3 covers 11 residues. The CDR3, as DNA: TGCAGTGTAAGAGGTCCCTACGAGCAGTACTTC. This encodes CSVRGPYEQYF.

The table lists this clone with a few counts. The J gene is TRBJ2-1, the V gene TRBV7-8, with D unresolved. V was clipped by 0 bases and J by 2 bases, with 11 bases between them. Germline values: CDR1 SGHVS, CDR2 FQNEAQ. The CDR3 totals 16 residues. CDR3 in DNA: TGTGCCAGCAGCTTAGCTAGCCTCCAAACCTACAATGAGCAGTTCTTC. This codes for CASSLASLQTYNEQFF.

In its sample, this clone was seen many times. The chain uses TRBV2 and TRBJ2-7; 7 bases are a match to TRBD2. The trim removed 8 bases at V and 2 bases at J, leaving 3 bases unmatched. Germline V gives CDR1 SNHLY, CDR2 FYNNEI. This CDR3 spans 12 amino acids. This chain's CDR3 is CASGRGAYEQYF. The DNA of the CDR3 is TGTGCCAGCGGCCGGGGGGCCTACGAGCAGTACTTC.

CDR3 sequence reads: CASSPPGGRGLHNEQFF. The DNA of the CDR3 is TGCGCCAGCAGCCCCCCCGGCGGGCGGGGGCTTCACAATGAGCAGTTCTTC. This chain links TRBV4-1 with TRBJ2-1, with D maybe TRBD2 (7 bases). The CDR3 is 17 amino acids. Per the germline V gene, CDR1 is MGHRA and CDR2 is YSYEKL. Between the trimmed V and J ends, which lost 4 bases and 5 bases, there was a span of 21 bases.

V is TRBV7-2 and J is TRBJ1-2, with 7 positions matching TRBD1. The J segment lost 4 bases and the V segment lost 1 base, leaving 6 bases of the junction unmatched. The CDR3 has 15 amino acids. Germline lookup yields CDR1 SGHTA and CDR2 FQGNSA. The CDR3 loop is CASSLDDRVSYGYTF. The CDR3 DNA sequence: TGTGCCAGCAGCTTAGATGACAGGGTGAGCTATGGCTACACCTTC.

V usage is TRBV30 and J usage is TRBJ2-7, with D perhaps TRBD2 (5 bases). The germline gives CDR1 GTSNPN, CDR2 SVGIG (reference sequence). The CDR3 is 11 residues long. V was cut by 3 bases and J by 9 bases, with 12 bases left in between. CDR3: CAWRTPRVQYF. The CDR3 DNA is TGTGCCTGGAGGACACCGAGGGTGCAGTACTTC.